This T cell receptor beta chain was observed in a study of T cells after posttransplantation cyclophosphamide. Study results and limitations: After PTCy, TRB diversity resembled that of CNI/methotrexate controls.

Busulfan-fludarabine conditioning, marrow transplant, and cyclophosphamide on days +3 and +4 were administered. Sequenced by immunoSEQ multiplex PCR; TCRdb stores in-frame clones only, minus some. The profile covers roughly 3,800 clones, none occurring a single time. There are 16 residues in the CDR3. Looked up from germline, CDR1 is SGHNT and CDR2 is YYREEE (reference sequence). Unmatched junction bases numbered 10, after V lost 4 bases and J lost 8 bases. In this sample, this clone turned up many times. Its antigen remains unidentified. This TCR was sampled from a female patient in her late teens or twenties who received an allogeneic stem cell transplant from an unrelated donor, was CMV-positive, and had acute GVHD only. Among the T cells, some may be from the graft donor. The sequencing here drew on PBMCs, taken after allogeneic stem cell transplant with posttransplant cyclophosphamide. V gene TRBV5-4 combines with J gene TRBJ2-1, with 12 bases fitting TRBD2. CDR3 sequence: CASSPTPSGRVHEQFF. The CDR3 DNA is TGTGCCAGCAGCCCTACCCCTAGCGGGAGGGTCCATGAGCAGTTCTTC. Combining the CDR3 with reference TRBV5-4 and TRBJ2-1 gives the whole variable domain ETGVTQSPTHLIKTRGQQVTLRCSSQSGHNTVSWYQQALGQGPQFIFQYYREEENGRGNFPPRFSGLQFPNYSSELNVNALELDDSALYLCASSPTPSGRVHEQFFGPGTRLTVL.